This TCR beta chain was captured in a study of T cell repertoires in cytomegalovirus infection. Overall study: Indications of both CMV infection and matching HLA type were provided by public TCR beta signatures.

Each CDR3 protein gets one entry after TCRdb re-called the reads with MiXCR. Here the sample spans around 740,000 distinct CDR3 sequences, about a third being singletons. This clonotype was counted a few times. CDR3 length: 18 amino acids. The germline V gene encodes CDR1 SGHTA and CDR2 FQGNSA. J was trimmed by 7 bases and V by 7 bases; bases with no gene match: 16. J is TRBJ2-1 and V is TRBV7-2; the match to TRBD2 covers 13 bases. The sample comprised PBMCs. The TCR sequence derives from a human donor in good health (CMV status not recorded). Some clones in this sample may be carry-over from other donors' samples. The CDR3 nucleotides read TGTGCCAGCACCGTACCGGGACTAGCGGGGATAAGTCGAAATGAGCAGTTCTTC. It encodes CASTVPGLAGISRNEQFF.